This T cell receptor (beta chain) comes out of a study of beta chain features in type 1 diabetes. Study-wide findings and caveats: Researchers reported that naive, central memory and Treg TCRB repertoires appeared more similar in patients than in healthy donors. Shortening of TCRB CDR3s, moderate but significant, appeared in all four CD4+ subsets of Type 1 diabetes patients.

Reverse transcribing all isolated RNA meant expressed TCRB transcripts were sequenced. Assay used: immunoSEQ multiplex PCR; TCRdb lists only in-frame clones, some missing. Here the sample spans some 140,000 clones, 9% being singletons. In this sample, this clone turned up a few times. Its target is unknown. All sorted populations exceeded 95% purity. Germline V gene lookup returns CDR1 SGDLS and CDR2 YYNGEE. Trimming removed 0 bases from V and 7 bases from J; junction bases left unmatched: 6. This CDR3 spans 14 amino acids. This chain uses TRBV9 with TRBJ2-5; 7 nucleotides match TRBD2. The sequence was collected from a man aged 25-45 years with type 1 diabetes. What was sequenced was central memory CD4+ T cells from blood. CDR3 DNA sequence: TGTGCCAGCAGCGTAGTGGCTGGGGAGGGGACCCAGTACTTC. Protein product: CASSVVAGEGTQYF.